This passage covers 29 T cell receptor beta chains from one sample sequenced in a study of post-analysis software for immune sequencing data. Tagging with unique molecular identifiers was a feature of the TCR beta cDNA libraries. TCRdb reprocessed the PCR reads with MiXCR, giving one entry per CDR3 protein. Of a few hundred thousand distinct CDR3 sequences listed, 36% are singletons. No antigen has been assigned to these receptors. Study-wide findings and caveats: In patients, TRBV5-6, TRBV5-1 and TRBV20-1 belonged to five or six TRBV segments found more frequently than in controls.

Source material: blood. The receptor source for this set is a girl between 5 and 17 years old with multiple sclerosis.

This rearrangement joins TRBV18 to TRBJ1-5; D is ambiguous. Germline V CDR1 and CDR2: KGHSH, LQKENI. CDR3 length equals 15 residues. Trimming took off 5 bases at V and 6 bases at J, with 17 bases between the two ends. Here the CDR3 DNA reads TGTGCCAGCTCAGGCCGGGAGGGAGGGATTCAGCCCCAGCATTTT. It codes for CASSGREGGIQPQHF.

This clonotype has a count of ten or more. V and J are TRBV9 and TRBJ2-1; D may be TRBD1 or TRBD2 (5 bases each). The CDR3 is made up of 14 amino acids. Germline CDR1 and CDR2: SGDLS and YYNGEE. Trimming shortened V by 3 bases and J by 2 bases, and 9 bases separated the two germline ends. The DNA for the CDR3 is TGTGCCAGCAGCGCTCCGGGACCCTACAATGAGCAGTTCTTC. Translation: CASSAPGPYNEQFF.

This chain joins TRBV5-1 and TRBJ1-2, with 7 bases lining up with TRBD1. Losses at the gene ends were 2 bases for V and 2 bases for J; bases not matched to a gene: 6. The CDR3 length is 15 residues. Germline-derived CDR1 and CDR2 are SGHRS and YFSETQ. CDR3 amino acids: CASSFGAGGNYGYTF. The CDR3 nucleotides read TGCGCCAGCAGCTTCGGCGCAGGGGGAAACTATGGCTACACCTTC.

The gene calls are TRBV9 and TRBJ2-2, with TRBD1 matching 9 bases. The CDR3 sequence is 15 residues long. The trim removed 5 bases at V and 3 bases at J, leaving 5 bases unmatched. CDR1 is SGDLS and CDR2 is YYNGEE in the germline V gene. The CDR3 protein is CASRFRDRDTGELFF. In DNA form, the CDR3 reads TGTGCCAGCAGGTTCCGGGACAGGGACACCGGGGAGCTGTTTTTT. Supplemented by reference TRBV9 and TRBJ2-2, the full variable domain reads DSGVTQTPKHLITATGQRVTLRCSPRSGDLSVYWYQQSLDQGLQFLIQYYNGEERAKGNILERFSAQQFPDLHSELNLSSLELGDSALYFCASRFRDRDTGELFFGEGSRLTVL.

This clonotype was observed a few times. A read error may produce the germline difference seen at one junction end. V and J are TRBV7-6 and TRBJ1-4; the D gene is possibly TRBD1 (6 bases). In germline, CDR1 is SGHVS, CDR2 FNYEAQ. The CDR3 covers 16 residues. CDR3 in DNA: TGTGCCAGCAGCACTGAGGGGGAGGGAACTAATGAAAAACGGTTTTTT. Its translation is CASSTEGEGTNEKRFF.

This chain joins TRBV20-1 and TRBJ2-2; D possibly corresponds to TRBD2 (6 bases). The CDR3 contains 11 residues. V was pared by 5 bases and J by 5 bases, with 6 bases between. Germline V gives CDR1 DFQATT, CDR2 SNEGSKA (reference sequence). In nucleotides, the CDR3 is TGCAGTGCTGGACTAACCGGGGAGCTGTTTTTT. This encodes CSAGLTGELFF.

This clonotype was picked up many times. V gene TRBV6-1 combines with J gene TRBJ2-7, with unresolved D. Germline CDR1 and CDR2: MNHNS and SASEGT. The V gene lost 3 bases and the J gene lost 0 bases, with 18 bases spanning the gap. This CDR3 has 17 residues. DNA for the CDR3: TGTGCCAGCAGTGACCCCCGAGCAGAAAGGAGCTCCTACGAGCAGTACTTC. Its translation: CASSDPRAERSSYEQYF.

The chain carries TRBV7-2 and TRBJ1-2; D not certain. CDR1 and CDR2 (germline): SGHTA, FQGNSA. The CDR3 covers 13 residues. V was trimmed by 2 bases and J by 2 bases, leaving 6 bases between them. The DNA of the CDR3 is TGTGCCAGCAGCTTATTGAAGAACTATGGCTACACCTTC. Translated, it gives CASSLLKNYGYTF.

With regard to this clonotype: A much larger clone differs by one base, so this may be a read error. This rearrangement joins TRBV6-5 to TRBJ1-2, with a possible D match to TRBD1 (6 bases). CDR3 size: 14 residues. From germline, CDR1 is MNHEY and CDR2 SVGAGI. Between the trimmed V and J ends, which lost 5 bases and 7 bases, there was a span of 17 bases. The CDR3 sequence is CASSPDGGPGGYTF. In DNA form, the CDR3 reads TGTGCCAGCAGTCCCGACGGGGGGCCGGGTGGCTACACCTTC.

The chain joins TRBV12-5 to TRBJ2-3; unclear D gene. The CDR3 length is 15 residues. Germline V CDR1 and CDR2: LGHNT, FRNRAP. Trimming cost V 0 bases and J 3 bases, with 10 bases left between them. CDR3 nucleotide sequence: TGTGCTAGTGGTTTGGTCGGTCTCCCGACAGATACGCAGTATTTT. Residues: CASGLVGLPTDTQYF. Full variable domain (outside the CDR3, taken from reference TRBV12-5 and TRBJ2-3): DARVTQTPRHKVTEMGQEVTMRCQPILGHNTVFWYRQTMMQGLELLAYFRNRAPLDDSGMPKDRFSAEMPDATLATLKIQPSEPRDSAVYFCASGLVGLPTDTQYFGPGTRLTVL.

Ten or more counts support this clonotype. The chain links TRBV12-3 or TRBV12-4 to TRBJ2-5; maybe TRBD2 (5 bases). V was clipped by 3 bases and J by 3 bases, with 11 bases between them. The CDR3 is 14 amino acids. The CDR3 sequence is CASSFVNGKETQYF. DNA of the CDR3: TGTGCCAGCAGTTTCGTGAACGGGAAAGAGACCCAGTACTTC.

The chain uses TRBV6-1 and TRBJ2-7; tentatively, D is TRBD2 (6 bases). V was pared by 8 bases and J by 3 bases, with 17 bases between. There are 14 residues in the CDR3. Germline CDR1 and CDR2: MNHNS and SASEGT. This chain's CDR3 is CASSDILEGYEQYF. Written as DNA, the CDR3 is TGTGCCAGCTCGGACATCTTGGAGGGCTACGAGCAGTACTTC.

This clonotype was found a few times. V usage is TRBV6-4 and J usage is TRBJ1-1; D is ambiguous. With 3 bases removed from V and 4 bases from J, the gap between germline ends came to 12 bases. The CDR3 has 14 amino acids. Germline-derived CDR1 and CDR2 are MRHNA and SNTAGT. The CDR3 nucleotides are TGTGCCAGCAGTGAGTCCCCACGGGGCACTGAAGCTTTCTTT. Translating it yields CASSESPRGTEAFF.

This clonotype was observed a handful of times. A much larger clone lies a single base off, so this may be a read error. This chain links TRBV12-3 or TRBV12-4 with TRBJ1-1; D uncertain. The CDR3 has 12 residues. Here the CDR3 DNA reads TGTGCCTGCAGTTTAGGACCCCTTGAAGCTTTCTTT. Encoded protein: CACSLGPLEAFF.

In its sample, this clonotype was seen once. A much bigger clone sits one base away, suggesting this may be a read error. This sequence joins TRBV7-9 and TRBJ1-2; D remains ambiguous. V was cut by 10 bases and J by 8 bases, with 23 bases left in between. The germline V gene has CDR1 SEHNR and CDR2 FQNEAQ (reference sequence). The CDR3 consists of 14 residues. The DNA for the CDR3 is TGTGCCAACACGGCTCTTATCCTCGATGGAGGCTACACCTTC. Its protein is CANTALILDGGYTF.

As for this clonotype: An end of the junction does not agree with germline; a read error may underlie this. This chain connects TRBV14 to TRBJ2-3; D gene unclear. In germline, CDR1 is SGHDN, CDR2 FVKESK. The CDR3 spans 12 residues. CDR3 protein: CAGSERPDTQYF. CDR3 sequence (DNA): TGTGCCGGCAGCGAAAGACCAGATACGCAGTATTTT. Looking up the rest from reference TRBV14 and TRBJ2-3 gives the full variable domain: EAGVTQFPSHSVIEKGQTVTLRCDPISGHDNLYWYRRVMGKEIKFLLHFVKESKQDESGMPNNRFLAERTGGTYSTLKVQPAELEDSGVYFCAGSERPDTQYFGPGTRLTVL.

This clonotype was detected ten times or more. The V and J genes are TRBV4-1 and TRBJ2-1; a possible D gene is TRBD1 (6 bases). V dropped 5 bases and J dropped 1 base, with 12 bases sitting between them. CDR3 length: 15 residues. In germline, CDR1 is MGHRA, CDR2 YSYEKL. The CDR3 region has the DNA TGCGCCAGCAGCATACAGGGCTCGTCCTACAATGAGCAGTTCTTC. Translating it yields CASSIQGSSYNEQFF.

This clonotype was observed a few times. The chain is built from TRBV11-3 and TRBJ1-6; D might be TRBD1 (6 bases). The CDR3 spans 13 residues. Trimming stripped 4 bases from V and 7 bases from J, with 8 bases between. Germline CDR1 reads SGHNT; CDR2 reads YENEEA. The CDR3 DNA follows: TGTGCCAGCAGCTGGACAGCCAATTCACCCCTCCACTTT. Encoded protein: CASSWTANSPLHF.

This clonotype occurred many times. This chain uses TRBV4-2 with TRBJ1-2; no clear D gene. The CDR3 loop spans 12 amino acids. Trimming shortened V by 0 bases and J by 10 bases, and 9 bases separated the two germline ends. Germline V gene lookup returns CDR1 LGHNA and CDR2 YNFKEQ. The CDR3 loop reads CASSQDPRVYTF. CDR3 in DNA: TGTGCCAGCAGCCAAGACCCGAGAGTCTACACCTTC.

The J gene is TRBJ1-2, the V gene TRBV15; D gene ambiguous. From germline, CDR1 is LNHNV and CDR2 YYDKDF (reference sequence). Trimming took off 0 bases at V and 4 bases at J, with 6 bases between the two ends. This CDR3 has 13 residues. This CDR3 is CATSRDSRYGYTF. The CDR3 region has the DNA TGTGCCACCAGCAGAGACAGCCGCTATGGCTACACCTTC. Using reference TRBV15 and TRBJ1-2 for the parts outside the CDR3, the full variable domain is DAMVIQNPRYQVTQFGKPVTLSCSQTLNHNVMYWYQQKSSQAPKLLFHYYDKDFNNEADTPDNFQSRRPNTSFCFLDIRSPGLGDTAMYLCATSRDSRYGYTFGSGTRLTVV.

The CDR3: CASSETGQGPYEQYF. CDR3 nucleotide sequence: TGTGCCAGCAGCGAGACCGGACAGGGGCCCTACGAGCAGTACTTC. The rearrangement links TRBV28 to TRBJ2-7, with 9 bases that match TRBD1. CDR1 and CDR2 (germline): MDHEN, SYDVKM. The CDR3 loop spans 15 amino acids. Trimming cost V 6 bases and J 2 bases; bases outside gene matches: 8.

This clonotype has a count of ten or more. The chain uses TRBV29-1 and TRBJ2-1; 9 positions match TRBD1. V trimming: 4 bases; J trimming: 4 bases; junction bases outside the gene matches: 2. Germline V gene lookup returns CDR1 SQVTM and CDR2 ANQGSEA. The CDR3 covers 13 residues. In DNA, the CDR3 is TGCAGCGTTGGGGGACAGGGTTACAATGAGCAGTTCTTC. Protein product: CSVGGQGYNEQFF.

This clonotype was counted between two and nine times. The junction differs from germline at one of its ends, possibly a read error. The J gene is TRBJ2-5, the V gene TRBV3-1; no firm D call. Germline V lookup: CDR1 LGHDT, CDR2 YNNKEL (reference sequence). This CDR3 region has 13 residues. CDR3 DNA: TGTGCCGGCAGCCAAGATAGTCCAGAGACCCAGTACTTC. Encoded protein: CAGSQDSPETQYF.

This clonotype was recorded many times. This sequence joins TRBV7-2 and TRBJ2-1; 12 nucleotides agree with TRBD2. This CDR3 spans 15 amino acids. With V trimmed by 5 bases and J by 7 bases, 6 bases remained unmatched. Germline-derived CDR1 and CDR2 are SGHTA and FQGNSA. Here the CDR3 reads CASSPVTSGRNEQFF. The CDR3, as DNA: TGTGCCAGCAGCCCAGTCACTAGCGGGAGGAATGAGCAGTTCTTC.

Many counts were recorded for this clonotype. The chain couples TRBV7-2 to TRBJ2-1; possibly TRBD1 for D (6 bases). Germline V CDR1 and CDR2: SGHTA, FQGNSA. The CDR3 length is 12 residues. The germline V and J ends were trimmed by 4 bases and 11 bases, with 12 bases remaining between them. The CDR3 here is CASSSTGTKQFF. The CDR3 DNA follows: TGTGCCAGCAGCTCAACAGGGACCAAGCAGTTCTTC.

V gene TRBV29-1 combines with J gene TRBJ2-2; 7 bases are a match to TRBD1. Unmatched junction bases numbered 5, after V lost 8 bases and J lost 2 bases. CDR3 length equals 13 residues. Germline-derived CDR1 and CDR2 are SQVTM and ANQGSEA. The CDR3 here is CSLDRPNTGELFF. Written as DNA, the CDR3 is TGCAGCTTGGACAGGCCAAACACCGGGGAGCTGTTTTTT.

Many counts were recorded for this clonotype. This sequence joins TRBV5-6 and TRBJ1-5; D gene ambiguous. The germline V gene has CDR1 SGHDT and CDR2 YYEEEE. Trimming removed 4 bases from V and 5 bases from J, with 16 bases in between. The CDR3 contains 15 residues. CDR3 residues: CASSVRTDLDQPQHF. For the CDR3, the DNA is TGTGCCAGCAGCGTTCGGACCGATTTGGATCAGCCCCAGCATTTT. The whole variable domain, filled in from reference TRBV5-6 and TRBJ1-5, reads DAGVTQSPTHLIKTRGQQVTLRCSPKSGHDTVSWYQQALGQGPQFIFQYYEEEERQRGNFPDRFSGHQFPNYSSELNVNALLLGDSALYLCASSVRTDLDQPQHFGDGTRLSIL.

This clonotype was recorded at least ten times. V and J are TRBV28 and TRBJ2-3; D might be TRBD1 (6 bases). Per the germline V gene, CDR1 is MDHEN and CDR2 is SYDVKM. The CDR3 is made up of 14 amino acids. V lost 6 bases and J 2 bases, leaving 12 bases between the germline ends. CDR3 residues: CASRRRTDTDTQYF. The CDR3 DNA is TGTGCCAGCAGACGCAGGACAGACACAGATACGCAGTATTTT. The full variable domain, its missing parts supplied by reference TRBV28 and TRBJ2-3, is DVKVTQSSRYLVKRTGEKVFLECVQDMDHENMFWYRQDPGLGLRLIYFSYDVKMKEKGDIPEGYSVSREKKERFSLILESASTNQTSMYLCASRRRTDTDTQYFGPGTRLTVL.

The chain joins TRBV30 to TRBJ2-1; D uncertain. The V gene's germline CDR1 is GTSNPN and CDR2 SVGIG (reference sequence). The length of the CDR3 is 14 residues. The V end was cut by 4 bases, the J end by 2 bases, with 12 bases between. The CDR3 is CAWNLLDPYNEQFF. As DNA, the CDR3 is TGTGCCTGGAATCTCCTAGACCCCTACAATGAGCAGTTCTTC.